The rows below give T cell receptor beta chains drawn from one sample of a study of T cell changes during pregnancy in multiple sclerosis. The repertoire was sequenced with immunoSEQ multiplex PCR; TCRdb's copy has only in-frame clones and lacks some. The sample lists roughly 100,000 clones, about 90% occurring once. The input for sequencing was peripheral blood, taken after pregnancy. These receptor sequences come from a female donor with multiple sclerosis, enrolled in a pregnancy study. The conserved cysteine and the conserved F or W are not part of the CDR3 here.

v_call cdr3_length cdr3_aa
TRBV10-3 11 AISKVAGTEAF
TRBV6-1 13 ASNRGLRLDYGYT
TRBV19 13 ASSTGKGQDYGYT
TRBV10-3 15 AISESLAGENSYEQY
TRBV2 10 ASSEDWGEAF
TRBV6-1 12 ASSRAGGTYEQY
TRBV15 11 ATSRPRQGGQH
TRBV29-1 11 SVGGDSGNTIY
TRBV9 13 ASSVGTGAYNEQF
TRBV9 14 ASSVGLAGEFHEQY
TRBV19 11 ASSPFLFYEQY
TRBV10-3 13 AISESGGAGQPQH
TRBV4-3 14 ASSQETQGYYNEQF
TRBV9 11 ASLGQATDTQY
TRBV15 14 ATSRAIGVGNTEAF
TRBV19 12 ASSVSGGNQPQH
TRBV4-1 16 ASSQEEGLSGGYNEQF
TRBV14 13 ASSQLRTSRETQY
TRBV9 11 ASSAGQNYEQY
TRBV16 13 ASSQPGGQEDEQF
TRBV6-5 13 ASSLRGLGGNTIY
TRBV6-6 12 ASSYSSRVEEQY
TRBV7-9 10 ASSLEAGEQY
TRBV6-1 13 ASSERTGGNYEQY
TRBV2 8 ARSVKGYT
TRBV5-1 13 ASSLETSYNSPLH
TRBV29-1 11 SVWGRDQETQY
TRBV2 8 ASSDGGYT
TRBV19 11 ASSRREGYEQY
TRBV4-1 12 ASRRFRGDTEAF
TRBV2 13 ASSEALGSGSAQY
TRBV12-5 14 ASGLVQARNTGELF
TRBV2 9 ASRGVLEQY
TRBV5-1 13 ASSLEGRVPIEQY
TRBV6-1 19 ASSEAGLAGGHRGSYNEQF
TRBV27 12 ASSLGREGGLKL
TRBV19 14 ASSTMGQGIFQPQH
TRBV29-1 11 SVTGSGNQPQH
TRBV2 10 ASRAPGQGQF
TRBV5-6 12 ASSFGDRPYEQY
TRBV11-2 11 ASSHRQQNIQY
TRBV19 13 ASSIGSGVRETQY